This T cell receptor (beta chain) was identified in a study of CD8 T cells in ankylosing spondylitis. Study-wide points: For ankylosing spondylitis blood, a TCR beta motif of seven to nine highly homologous variants appeared characteristic. Reportedly, matched ankylosing spondylitis synovial fluid was significantly enriched for disease-linked clones.

TCRdb reprocessed the 5' RACE reads via MiXCR and lists one record per CDR3 protein. The sample carries around 320,000 distinct CDR3 sequences, roughly 20% recorded once. The CDR3 sequence is 16 residues long. V was pared by 8 bases and J by 0 bases, with 5 bases of the junction left unmatched. CDR1 KGHDR and CDR2 SFDVKD come from the germline V gene. Details on this clonotype: What it recognizes is unknown.

The clonotype was recovered from a female donor with ankylosing spondylitis or in good health (not recorded which). The chain is built from TRBV24-1 and TRBJ2-1; 11 positions agree with TRBD2. The sequencing input was blood, either unsorted or a sorted T cell fraction (not recorded which). The CDR3 loop is CATIRLAGPSYNEQFF. CDR3 nucleotide sequence: TGTGCCACCATTCGACTAGCGGGACCCTCCTACAATGAGCAGTTCTTC.